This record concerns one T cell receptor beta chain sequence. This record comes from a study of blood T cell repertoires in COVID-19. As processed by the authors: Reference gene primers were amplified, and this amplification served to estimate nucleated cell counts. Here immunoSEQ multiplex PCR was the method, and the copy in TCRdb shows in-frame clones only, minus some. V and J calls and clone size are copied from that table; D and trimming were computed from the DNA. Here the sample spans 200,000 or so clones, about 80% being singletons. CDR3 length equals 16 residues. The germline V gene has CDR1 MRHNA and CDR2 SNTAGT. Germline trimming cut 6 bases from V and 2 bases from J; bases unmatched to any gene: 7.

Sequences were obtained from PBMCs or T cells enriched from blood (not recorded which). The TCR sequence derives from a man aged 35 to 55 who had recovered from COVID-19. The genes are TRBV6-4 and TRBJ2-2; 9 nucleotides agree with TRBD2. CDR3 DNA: TGTGCCAGCAGGCGGCGGGGGGGCTATAACACCGGGGAGCTGTTTTTT. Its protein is CASRRRGGYNTGELFF.